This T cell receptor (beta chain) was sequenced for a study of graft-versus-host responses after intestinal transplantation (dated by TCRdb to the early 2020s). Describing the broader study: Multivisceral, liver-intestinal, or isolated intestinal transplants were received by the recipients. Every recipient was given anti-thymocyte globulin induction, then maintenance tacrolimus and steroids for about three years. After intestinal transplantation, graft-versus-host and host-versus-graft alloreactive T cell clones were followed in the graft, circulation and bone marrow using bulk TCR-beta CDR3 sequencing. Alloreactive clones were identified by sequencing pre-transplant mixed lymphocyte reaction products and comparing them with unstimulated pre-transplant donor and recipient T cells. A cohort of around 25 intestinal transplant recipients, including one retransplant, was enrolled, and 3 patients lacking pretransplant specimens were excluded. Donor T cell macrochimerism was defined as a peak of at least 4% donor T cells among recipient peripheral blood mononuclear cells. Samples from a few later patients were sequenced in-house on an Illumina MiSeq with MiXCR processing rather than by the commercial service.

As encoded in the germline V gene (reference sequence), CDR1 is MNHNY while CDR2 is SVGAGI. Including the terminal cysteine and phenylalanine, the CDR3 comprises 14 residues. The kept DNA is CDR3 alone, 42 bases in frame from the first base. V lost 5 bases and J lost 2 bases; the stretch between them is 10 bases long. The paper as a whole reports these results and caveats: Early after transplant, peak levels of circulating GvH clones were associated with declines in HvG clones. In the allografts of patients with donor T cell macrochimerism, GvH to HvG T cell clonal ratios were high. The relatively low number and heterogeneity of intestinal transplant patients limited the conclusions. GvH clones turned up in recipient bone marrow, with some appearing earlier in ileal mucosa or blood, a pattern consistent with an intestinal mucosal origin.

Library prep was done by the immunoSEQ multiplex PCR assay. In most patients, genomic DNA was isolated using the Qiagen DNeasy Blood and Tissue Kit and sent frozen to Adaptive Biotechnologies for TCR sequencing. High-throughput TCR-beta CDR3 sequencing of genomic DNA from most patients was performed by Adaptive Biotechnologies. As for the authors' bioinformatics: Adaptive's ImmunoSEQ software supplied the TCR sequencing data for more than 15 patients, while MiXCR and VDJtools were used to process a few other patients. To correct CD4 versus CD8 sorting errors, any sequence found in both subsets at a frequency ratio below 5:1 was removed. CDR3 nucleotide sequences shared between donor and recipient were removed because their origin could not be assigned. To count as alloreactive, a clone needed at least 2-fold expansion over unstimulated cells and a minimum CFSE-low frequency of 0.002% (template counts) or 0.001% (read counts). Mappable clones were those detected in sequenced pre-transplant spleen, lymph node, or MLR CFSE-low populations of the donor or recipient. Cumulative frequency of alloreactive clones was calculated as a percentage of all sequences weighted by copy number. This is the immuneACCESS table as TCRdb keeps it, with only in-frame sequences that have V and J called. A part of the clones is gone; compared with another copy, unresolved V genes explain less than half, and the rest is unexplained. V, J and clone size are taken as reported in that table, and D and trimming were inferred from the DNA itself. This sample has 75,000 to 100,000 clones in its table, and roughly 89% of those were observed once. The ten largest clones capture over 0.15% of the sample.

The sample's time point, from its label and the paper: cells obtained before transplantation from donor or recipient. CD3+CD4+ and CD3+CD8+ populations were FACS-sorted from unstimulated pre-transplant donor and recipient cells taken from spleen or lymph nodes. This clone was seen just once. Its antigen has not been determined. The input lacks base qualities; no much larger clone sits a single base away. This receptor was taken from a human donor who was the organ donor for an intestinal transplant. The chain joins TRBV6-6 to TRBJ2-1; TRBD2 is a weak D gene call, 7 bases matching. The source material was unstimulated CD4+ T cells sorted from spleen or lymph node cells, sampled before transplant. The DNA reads TGTGCCAGCAGTAGGGGGGGGCCCTACAATGAGCAGTTCTTC. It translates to CASSRGGPYNEQFF.